These T cell receptor beta chains were read from a single sample in a study of T cell responses to AZD1222 COVID-19 vaccine. Assay: immunoSEQ multiplex PCR; the TCRdb copy retains only in-frame clones and omits some. The sample consists of some 130,000 clones, approximately 94% of them appearing once. Source: peripheral blood, taken on day 0 of AZD1222 vaccination. The receptors derive from an adult in good health. Both conserved end residues are part of each CDR3. The D gene is left open where the match is weak. Size is stated for part of the rows, as once, few or many counts, or as a class when the clone is expanded.

J: TRBJ2-1; size: -; D: -; V: TRBV6-2/TRBV6-3; DNA: TGTGCCAGCAGTTACGTGGGTGAAGAGCAGTTCTTC; CDR3: CASSYVGEEQFF
J: TRBJ1-1; size: -; D: -; V: TRBV6-2/TRBV6-3; DNA: TGTGCCAGCAGTTACTCTGTCGGGGACACTGAAGCTTTCTTT; CDR3: CASSYSVGDTEAFF
J: TRBJ2-1; size: -; D: -; V: TRBV2; DNA: TGTGCCAGCAGTGGGGACGCGCACAATGAGCAGTTCTTC; CDR3: CASSGDAHNEQFF
J: TRBJ2-7; size: -; D: -; V: TRBV29-1; DNA: TGCAGCGCAATTTCGGACAGACTCTACGAGCAGTACTTC; CDR3: CSAISDRLYEQYF
J: TRBJ1-1; size: -; D: -; V: TRBV19; DNA: TGTGCCAGTAGGCCAATATCCTTATCTGAAGCTTTCTTT; CDR3: CASRPISLSEAFF
J: TRBJ2-5; size: -; D: TRBD1; V: TRBV6-1; DNA: TGTGCCAGCAGTGAATCTGGGACAGAAGAGACCCAGTACTTC; CDR3: CASSESGTEETQYF
J: TRBJ2-7; size: -; D: TRBD2; V: TRBV9; DNA: TGTGCCAGCAGCGTAGAAGGGATAGCGGGGGACGACGAGCAGTACTTC; CDR3: CASSVEGIAGDDEQYF
J: TRBJ1-6; size: -; D: -; V: TRBV7-2; DNA: TGTGCCAGCAGCAGAGGGGGGACCGCAGATAATTCACCCCTCCACTTT; CDR3: CASSRGGTADNSPLHF
J: TRBJ1-1; size: -; D: -; V: TRBV7-9; DNA: TGTGCCAGCAGCTTCAAGGACAACGTTAACACTGAAGCTTTCTTT; CDR3: CASSFKDNVNTEAFF
J: TRBJ2-7; size: -; D: -; V: TRBV28; DNA: TGTGCCAGCAGATCCCGACAGACTCCGCTGGACGAGCAGTACTTC; CDR3: CASRSRQTPLDEQYF
J: TRBJ2-7; size: once; D: TRBD2; V: TRBV5-5; DNA: TGTGCCAGCACCCCGGGGGGGCGCGAGCAGTACTTC; CDR3: CASTPGGREQYF
J: TRBJ1-5; size: -; D: TRBD1; V: TRBV10-3; DNA: TGTGCCACGCGGACAGGGTTCGATCAGCCCCAGCATTTT; CDR3: CATRTGFDQPQHF
J: TRBJ1-2; size: -; D: TRBD1; V: TRBV2; DNA: TGTGCCAGCAGCGGGACAGGGGGCCTGAACTATGGCTACACCTTC; CDR3: CASSGTGGLNYGYTF